This TCR beta chain was identified in a study of CD8+CD57+ T cells in acquired aplastic anemia. Background on the study: On average, sorted CD4+ and CD8+ cells gave 3.2 ug of DNA.

The authors sequenced patients whose flow cytometry had shown CD8+CD57+ cell expansion. Genomic DNA, serving as template, underwent TCR beta VDJ and CDR3 profiling. TCRdb redid the calling of the reads with MiXCR, one entry per CDR3 protein. Of roughly 260,000 distinct CDR3 sequences in the sample, around 43% are singletons; the top ten hold under 9%. Concerning this clonotype itself: Its antigen is still unknown.

Study observations and caveats: Some 30 was the count of CD8+ CDR3 sequences that patients shared with controls.

The germline gives CDR1 SNHLY, CDR2 FYNNEI. The CDR3 consists of 13 residues. The V and J ends lost 4 bases and 7 bases, in that order; junction bases with no gene match: 5. The clonotype originates from a human donor with aplastic anemia. J is TRBJ2-5 and V is TRBV2; 8 nucleotides match TRBD2. The material sequenced was sorted CD4+, CD8+, or CD8+CD57+ T cells (not recorded which) from PBMCs. Here the CDR3 reads CASSVGLEGTQYF. The CDR3 region has the DNA TGTGCCAGCAGTGTGGGACTAGAGGGGACCCAGTACTTC. Variable domain in full (rest from reference TRBV2 and TRBJ2-5): EPEVTQTPSHQVTQMGQEVILRCVPISNHLYFYWYRQILGQKVEFLVSFYNNEISEKSEIFDDQFSVERPDGSNFTLKIRSTKLEDSAMYFCASSVGLEGTQYFGPGTRLLVL.